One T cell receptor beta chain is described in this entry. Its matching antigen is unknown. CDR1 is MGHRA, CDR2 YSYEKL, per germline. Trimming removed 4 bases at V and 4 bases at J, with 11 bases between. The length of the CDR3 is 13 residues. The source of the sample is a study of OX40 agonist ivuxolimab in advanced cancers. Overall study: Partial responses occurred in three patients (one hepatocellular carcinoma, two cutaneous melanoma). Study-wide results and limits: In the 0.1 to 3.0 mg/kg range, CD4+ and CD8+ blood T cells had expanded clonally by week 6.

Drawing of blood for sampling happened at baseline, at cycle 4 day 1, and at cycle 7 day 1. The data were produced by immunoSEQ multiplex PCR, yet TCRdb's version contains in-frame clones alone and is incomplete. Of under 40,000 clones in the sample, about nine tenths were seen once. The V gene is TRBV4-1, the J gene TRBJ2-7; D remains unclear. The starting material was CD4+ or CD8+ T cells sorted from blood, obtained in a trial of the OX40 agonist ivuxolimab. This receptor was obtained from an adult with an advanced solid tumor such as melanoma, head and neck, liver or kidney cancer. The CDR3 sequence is CASSLRRLYEQYF. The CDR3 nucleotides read TGCGCCAGCAGCCTGAGAAGGTTGTACGAGCAGTACTTC.